What follows are 22 T cell receptor beta chains derived from one specimen sequenced in a study of cytomegalovirus exposure and HLA in healthy donors (dated by TCRdb to about 2017). Receptor libraries were prepared by the immunoSEQ multiplex PCR assay. A mixture of 60 forward primers for TCR Vbeta segments and 13 reverse primers for TCR Jbeta segments was used in the multiplex PCR. TCRdb re-hosts the immuneACCESS table, in-frame sequences only. Its copies lack some clones; in the studies checked, an unresolved V gene accounts for under half of them, and the cause for the rest is not known. This sample holds approximately 100,000 clones; about 80% were observed only once. Around 2% of the sample lies in the top ten. The sequencing input was PBMCs. The source is a human donor in good health.

This clone was observed a handful of times. The gene calls are TRBV6-4 and TRBJ1-2; no firm D call. The germline CDR1 and CDR2 sequences are MRHNA and SNTAGT. The CDR3 spans 14 residues. V lost 2 bases, J lost 6 bases, and 13 bases lay in between. The CDR3 loop is CASSDGEGSDGYTF. The CDR3 DNA reads TGTGCCAGCAGTGACGGTGAGGGATCGGATGGCTACACCTTC.

The rearrangement joins TRBV7-3 to TRBJ1-3; perhaps TRBD1 as D (5 bases). Trimming left V 2 bases short and J 2 bases short, with 7 bases between. The germline V gene encodes CDR1 SGHTA and CDR2 FQGTGA. This CDR3 region has 14 residues. The CDR3 region has the DNA TGTGCCAGCAGCTTAGGAGGGGCTGGAAACACCATATATTTT. As protein: CASSLGGAGNTIYF.

This clone has more than one count but fewer than ten. The V and J genes are TRBV6-5 and TRBJ1-1; no firm D call. Germline-derived CDR1 and CDR2 are MNHEY and SVGAGI. The CDR3 covers 15 residues. Trimming pared 5 bases from V and 1 base from J, leaving 14 bases between. The CDR3 nucleotides are TGTGCCAGCAGTGGCCGGAGGGCAGGGAACACTGAAGCTTTCTTT. This translates into CASSGRRAGNTEAFF.

In DNA, the CDR3 is TGCAGCTGCCGAGGGTGGAGCTCGGCCCAGTACTTC. It is translated as CSCRGWSSAQYF. The chain couples TRBV29-1 to TRBJ2-5; D is perhaps TRBD2 (5 bases). CDR1 and CDR2 (germline): SQVTM, ANQGSEA. Between the trimmed V and J ends, which lost 8 bases and 9 bases, there was a span of 19 bases. The CDR3 length is 12 residues.

The chain links TRBV7-2 to TRBJ1-2; D may be TRBD1 (5 bases). Trimming removed 1 base from V and 5 bases from J, with 17 bases in between. Germline loops: CDR1 SGHTA, CDR2 FQGNSA. The CDR3 totals 16 residues. The CDR3 sequence is CASSLVVRGRVYGYTF. CDR3 in DNA: TGTGCCAGCAGCTTAGTCGTCCGGGGGAGGGTGTATGGCTACACCTTC.

The gene calls are TRBV9 and TRBJ2-2; D uncertain. Trimming left V 6 bases short and J 0 bases short, with 3 bases between. The germline CDR1 and CDR2 sequences are SGDLS and YYNGEE. The CDR3 sequence is 12 residues long. The CDR3 spells CASTPNTGELFF. In DNA form, the CDR3 reads TGTGCCAGCACTCCGAACACCGGGGAGCTGTTTTTT.

J is TRBJ1-1 and V is TRBV7-2, with 9 bases identical to TRBD1. The CDR3 is made up of 15 amino acids. Germline V gene data show CDR1 as SGHTA and CDR2 as FQGNSA. Trimming at V came to 6 bases and at J to 4 bases, leaving 9 bases not matched to a gene. The CDR3 reads CASSLQGALSTEAFF. CDR3 nucleotides: TGTGCCAGCAGTTTACAGGGGGCGCTTAGCACTGAAGCTTTCTTT.

The rearrangement joins TRBV6-5 to TRBJ1-2, with D perhaps TRBD1 (5 bases). The CDR3 totals 15 residues. V dropped 5 bases and J dropped 6 bases, with 19 bases sitting between them. Germline V CDR1 and CDR2: MNHEY, SVGAGI. CDR3 DNA sequence: TGTGCCAGCAGTCCAGCCCCAGGGAAGGGTGATGGCTACACCTTC. This translates into CASSPAPGKGDGYTF.

This clone has only one observation. V gene TRBV6-1 combines with J gene TRBJ1-5; D may be TRBD1 (5 bases). The CDR3 spans 15 residues. V was clipped by 6 bases and J by 3 bases, with 15 bases between them. Per germline, CDR1 MNHNS and CDR2 SASEGT. CDR3 sequence reads: CASRDNQGINQPQHF. In DNA form, the CDR3 reads TGTGCCAGCAGAGACAATCAGGGTATCAATCAGCCCCAGCATTTT.

This chain connects TRBV28 to TRBJ1-2, with 7 bases lining up with TRBD1. V was clipped by 6 bases and J by 6 bases; unmatched bases: 10. The germline gives CDR1 MDHEN, CDR2 SYDVKM. The CDR3 length is 14 residues. The CDR3 loop is CASSGDRASHGYTF. The DNA of the CDR3 is TGTGCCAGCAGCGGAGACAGGGCCTCTCATGGCTACACCTTC.

This clone has a handful of counts. The chain recombines TRBV9 with TRBJ2-3; D is possibly TRBD1 (5 bases). With 3 bases removed from V and 2 bases from J, the gap between germline ends came to 13 bases. CDR1 SGDLS and CDR2 YYNGEE come from the germline V gene. This CDR3 spans 15 amino acids. The DNA of the CDR3 is TGTGCCAGCAGCGCTTCGACAGCCTACACAGATACGCAGTATTTT. It yields the protein CASSASTAYTDTQYF.

This clone came up a few times. V and J are TRBV4-2 and TRBJ1-1; D remains unclear. From germline, CDR1 is LGHNA and CDR2 YNFKEQ. This CDR3 is built from 13 residues. The V end lost 5 bases, the J end lost 6 bases, and 13 bases lay between the germline ends. CDR3 sequence reads: CASSSPQRSEAFF. For the CDR3, the DNA is TGTGCCAGCAGCTCCCCTCAGCGGTCTGAAGCTTTCTTT.

The table lists this clone with a few counts. This sequence joins TRBV6-5 and TRBJ1-1; D not resolved. The CDR3 runs to 13 residues. The V end lost 3 bases, the J end lost 8 bases, and 13 bases lay between the germline ends. In germline, CDR1 is MNHEY, CDR2 SVGAGI. The CDR3 bases are TGTGCCAGCAGTTATTTTGAGGGAGCGGAAGCTTTCTTT. Encoded protein: CASSYFEGAEAFF.

The chain recombines TRBV9 with TRBJ2-3; 9 positions match TRBD2. The CDR3 consists of 16 residues. V shed 3 bases, J shed 3 bases, and the junction held 8 bases outside the gene matches. Germline CDR1 reads SGDLS; CDR2 reads YYNGEE. The chain's CDR3 is CASSATGTSSTDTQYF. The CDR3 coding sequence is TGTGCCAGCAGCGCTACCGGGACTAGCTCGACAGATACGCAGTATTTT.

The V and J genes are TRBV14 and TRBJ2-7, with 9 bases identical to TRBD1. The CDR3 has 16 residues. J lost 3 bases, V lost 4 bases, and 10 bases had no gene match. The germline V gene has CDR1 SGHDN and CDR2 FVKESK. CDR3 residues: CASSRGTGRVDYEQYF. The CDR3 region has the DNA TGTGCCAGCAGCCGCGGGACAGGGAGGGTAGACTACGAGCAGTACTTC.

The chain is built from TRBV11-2 and TRBJ2-1; TRBD2 might be the D (6 bases). This CDR3 spans 15 amino acids. CDR1 and CDR2 (germline): SGHAT, FQNNGV. Trimming took off 6 bases at V and 4 bases at J, with 16 bases between the two ends. CDR3 nucleotide sequence: TGTGCCAGCAGTACTACCACCGGGGGATACAATGAGCAGTTCTTC. The encoded protein is CASSTTTGGYNEQFF.

The chain links TRBV27 to TRBJ2-7, with TRBD1 identical over 10 bases. The CDR3 is 13 residues long. Unmatched junction bases numbered 0, after V lost 4 bases and J lost 3 bases. The germline CDR1 and CDR2 sequences are MNHEY and SMNVEV (reference sequence). CDR3: CASSWDRGYEQYF. The CDR3 DNA is TGTGCCAGCAGTTGGGACAGGGGCTACGAGCAGTACTTC.

The chain links TRBV5-4 to TRBJ2-3; a weak D match, TRBD2 (6 bases). The germline gives CDR1 SGHNT, CDR2 YYREEE (reference sequence). V lost 4 bases and J lost 0, with 15 bases in between. This CDR3 is built from 16 residues. The CDR3 DNA sequence: TGTGCCAGCAGCCCCCGGGACTTCAAGAGCACAGATACGCAGTATTTT. Its translation: CASSPRDFKSTDTQYF.

This chain uses TRBV4-1 with TRBJ2-7; tentatively, D is TRBD1 (6 bases). V lost 1 base and J 2 bases, leaving 12 bases between the germline ends. The CDR3 extends over 15 amino acids. The germline gives CDR1 MGHRA, CDR2 YSYEKL. CDR3 nucleotide sequence: TGCGCCAGCAGCCAAGCCCCCAGGGGTACCTACGAGCAGTACTTC. Translating gives CASSQAPRGTYEQYF.

J is TRBJ2-1 and V is TRBV29-1, with 10 bases that match TRBD1. The CDR3 runs 14 residues. CDR1 is SQVTM, CDR2 ANQGSEA, per germline. Trimming removed 4 bases from V and 8 bases from J; junction bases left unmatched: 8. CDR3 bases: TGCAGCGTTGCTTTACGGGACAGGGGATATGAGCAGTTCTTC. It is translated as CSVALRDRGYEQFF.

This chain connects TRBV5-1 to TRBJ2-1; TRBD2 is a possible D gene (5 bases). This CDR3 is 12 amino acids long. Germline CDR1 is SGHRS and CDR2 is YFSETQ. The V gene lost 3 bases and the J gene lost 7 bases, with 8 bases spanning the gap. The CDR3 loop reads CASSWTENEQFF. The CDR3 bases are TGCGCCAGCAGCTGGACTGAGAATGAGCAGTTCTTC.

This clone is a singleton in its sample. The chain employs TRBV30 and TRBJ2-3, with 13 positions matching TRBD2. V trimming: 6 bases; J trimming: 4 bases; junction bases outside the gene matches: 4. Germline CDR1 is GTSNPN and CDR2 is SVGIG (reference sequence). The CDR3 loop spans 14 amino acids. The CDR3 is CACRLAGGSDTQYF. CDR3 DNA: TGTGCCTGCAGACTAGCGGGAGGCTCAGATACGCAGTATTTT.